The 22 T cell receptor beta chains below were found in one sample sequenced in a study of T cell changes during pregnancy in multiple sclerosis. Assay used: immunoSEQ multiplex PCR; TCRdb lists only in-frame clones, some missing. This sample has about 40,000 clones, with over 85% found just once. The sample consisted of peripheral blood, taken before pregnancy. All receptors derive from a female donor with multiple sclerosis, enrolled in a pregnancy study.

The rearrangement joins TRBV5-1 to TRBJ2-5; D possibly corresponds to TRBD1 (6 bases). The V gene's germline CDR1 is SGHRS and CDR2 YFSETQ. Trimming pared 7 bases from V and 5 bases from J, leaving 6 bases between. This CDR3 spans 10 amino acids. The CDR3 DNA reads as TGCGCCAGCGGGGGCGAGACCCAGTACTTC. The encoded protein is CASGGETQYF.

The chain has TRBV4-1 and TRBJ2-2, with TRBD2 identical over 7 bases. Germline V gene data show CDR1 as MGHRA and CDR2 as YSYEKL. J lost 1 base, V lost 0 bases, and 8 bases had no gene match. This CDR3 is 18 amino acids long. The CDR3 nucleotides read TGCGCCAGCAGCCAAGAGTCGGGGACTATCTTGAACACCGGGGAGCTGTTTTTT. This encodes CASSQESGTILNTGELFF.

The gene calls are TRBV4-3 and TRBJ2-7; 7 positions match TRBD1. The CDR3 has 15 amino acids. The germline CDR1 and CDR2 sequences are LGHNA and YSLEER. The V segment lost 1 base and the J segment 4 bases; nucleotides outside the gene matches: 7. The CDR3 sequence is CASSQVMGQLYEQYF. The DNA for the CDR3 is TGCGCCAGCAGCCAAGTGATGGGACAGCTGTACGAGCAGTACTTC.

The chain has TRBV12-5 and TRBJ2-7; perhaps TRBD1 as D (6 bases). V shed 1 base and J shed 13 bases, with 17 bases lying between them. The CDR3 sequence is 13 residues long. CDR1 is LGHNT, CDR2 FRNRAP, per germline. The CDR3 DNA follows: TGTGCTAGTGGTTTGGACGACAGGCTCTCCACCTACTTC. Translated, it gives CASGLDDRLSTYF.

This clone was observed a single time. This chain joins TRBV14 and TRBJ2-2; 7 nucleotides match TRBD1. Trimming cost V 5 bases and J 1 base; bases outside gene matches: 7. In germline, CDR1 is SGHDN, CDR2 FVKESK. The CDR3 contains 16 residues. CDR3 bases: TGTGCCAGCAGCAGTATCCGGGACAGGAACACCGGGGAGCTGTTTTTT. This translates into CASSSIRDRNTGELFF.

This chain connects TRBV5-4 to TRBJ2-7; perhaps TRBD2 as D (5 bases). Trimming removed 7 bases from V and 2 bases from J, with 13 bases in between. Germline V gene sequence: CDR1 SGHNT, CDR2 YYREEE (reference sequence). This CDR3 has 13 residues. CDR3 in DNA: TGTGCCAGCGGAGGTCCGTCAACCTACGAGCAGTACTTC. It codes for CASGGPSTYEQYF.

The rearrangement joins TRBV4-1 to TRBJ1-1; D remains ambiguous. This CDR3 comprises 16 residues. The germline CDR1 and CDR2 sequences are MGHRA and YSYEKL. The V end was cut by 8 bases, the J end by 3 bases, with 22 bases between. The CDR3 DNA sequence: TGCGCCAGCTTACCACTCGACACTTCGCTTTACACTGAAGCTTTCTTT. This codes for CASLPLDTSLYTEAFF.

The J gene is TRBJ2-1, the V gene TRBV6-6, with TRBD2 matching 9 bases. Trimming removed 6 bases from V and 4 bases from J; junction bases left unmatched: 10. The CDR3 consists of 16 residues. Germline values: CDR1 MNHNY, CDR2 SVGAGI (reference sequence). In nucleotides, the CDR3 is TGTGCCAGCAGCGTCTCCCTTAGCGGGAGTTACAATGAGCAGTTCTTC. It translates to CASSVSLSGSYNEQFF.

The chain carries TRBV6-1 and TRBJ2-7; D is possibly TRBD1 (7 bases). Trimming pared 7 bases from V and 3 bases from J, leaving 16 bases between. CDR1 is MNHNS and CDR2 is SASEGT in the germline V gene. This CDR3 spans 14 amino acids. Here the CDR3 reads CASIFRQGGYEQYF. CDR3 sequence (DNA): TGTGCCAGCATTTTCAGACAGGGAGGCTACGAGCAGTACTTC.

The genes are TRBV10-3 and TRBJ2-1, with D uncertain. Between the trimmed V and J ends, which lost 4 bases and 5 bases, there was a span of 6 bases. The CDR3 length is 12 residues. The V gene's germline CDR1 is ENHRY and CDR2 SYGVKD. The CDR3 loop is CAISVENNEQFF. As DNA, the CDR3 is TGTGCCATCAGTGTAGAAAACAATGAGCAGTTCTTC.

The chain links TRBV9 to TRBJ2-6, with 10 bases lining up with TRBD2. The CDR3 is made up of 18 amino acids. Per germline, CDR1 SGDLS and CDR2 YYNGEE. The ends lost 4 bases at V and 4 bases at J; junction bases unmatched: 11. CDR3 region: CASSPRWLAGAGANVLTF. The CDR3, as DNA: TGTGCCAGCAGCCCCCGGTGGCTAGCGGGAGCCGGGGCCAACGTCCTGACTTTC.

This clone was seen only once. The genes are TRBV6-5 and TRBJ2-1; a possible D gene is TRBD1 (5 bases). There are 11 residues in the CDR3. V was clipped by 8 bases and J by 5 bases, with 7 bases between them. Germline lookup yields CDR1 MNHEY and CDR2 SVGAGI. CDR3 sequence (DNA): TGTGCCAGCTACAGGAACAATGAGCAGTTCTTC. Its protein product is CASYRNNEQFF.

The genes are TRBV5-1 and TRBJ1-1; D remains unclear. Germline CDR1 and CDR2: SGHRS and YFSETQ. V gave up 4 bases and J gave up 1 base, with 23 bases separating them. The CDR3 is made up of 18 amino acids. CDR3 region: CASSALGSAGSANTEAFF. The DNA for the CDR3 is TGCGCCAGCAGCGCACTCGGAAGCGCGGGGTCGGCGAACACTGAAGCTTTCTTT.

J is TRBJ1-2 and V is TRBV2; TRBD1 matches 8 bases. This CDR3 comprises 14 residues. CDR1 and CDR2 (germline): SNHLY, FYNNEI. The V gene end was trimmed by 4 bases and the J gene end by 4 bases; junction bases not matched to a gene: 5. This chain's CDR3 is CASSGQGAGYGYTF. The CDR3 DNA reads as TGTGCCAGCAGTGGTCAGGGGGCGGGCTATGGCTACACCTTC.

This sequence joins TRBV19 and TRBJ2-1, with TRBD2 matching 10 bases. V dropped 5 bases and J dropped 4; count of bases not matched to a gene: 5. Germline lookup yields CDR1 LNHDA and CDR2 SQIVND (reference sequence). The CDR3 has 15 residues. The CDR3 sequence is CASSVGTSAYNEQFF. CDR3 nucleotides: TGTGCCAGTAGTGTAGGGACTAGCGCTTACAATGAGCAGTTCTTC.

The chain links TRBV5-6 to TRBJ2-3; D may be TRBD2 (5 bases). Per germline, CDR1 SGHDT and CDR2 YYEEEE. V lost 3 bases and J 3 bases, leaving 17 bases between the germline ends. The CDR3 sequence is 16 residues long. CDR3 sequence (DNA): TGTGCCAGCAGCTACAGTTGGGGAGTTAGGACAGATACGCAGTATTTT. Protein sequence: CASSYSWGVRTDTQYF.

The CDR3, as DNA: TGTGCCAGCAGTTCCCCGGGACAGGGGTACGAGCAGTACTTC. Amino acid sequence: CASSSPGQGYEQYF. The chain is built from TRBV6-5 and TRBJ2-7, with 10 bases lining up with TRBD1. CDR3 length equals 14 residues. The J segment lost 4 bases and the V segment lost 4 bases, leaving 4 bases of the junction unmatched. Per the germline V gene, CDR1 is MNHEY and CDR2 is SVGAGI.

The rearrangement uses TRBV5-6 and TRBJ1-4; unclear D gene. CDR1 and CDR2 (germline): SGHDT, YYEEEE. Trimming left V 2 bases short and J 8 bases short, with 7 bases between. This CDR3 is 12 amino acids long. CDR3 DNA: TGTGCCAGCAGCTTTCAACAGGAAAAACTGTTTTTT. It specifies CASSFQQEKLFF. The full variable domain, completed using reference TRBV5-6 and TRBJ1-4, is DAGVTQSPTHLIKTRGQQVTLRCSPKSGHDTVSWYQQALGQGPQFIFQYYEEEERQRGNFPDRFSGHQFPNYSSELNVNALLLGDSALYLCASSFQQEKLFFGSGTQLSVL.

The genes are TRBV29-1 and TRBJ2-2; D is undetermined. Looked up from germline, CDR1 is SQVTM and CDR2 is ANQGSEA. V lost 4 bases, J lost 2 bases, and 5 bases lay in between. CDR3 length: 12 amino acids. The chain's CDR3 is CSVVHNTGELFF. CDR3 DNA sequence: TGCAGCGTTGTACATAACACCGGGGAGCTGTTTTTT.

The gene calls are TRBV10-3 and TRBJ2-7; possible D gene TRBD2, 6 bases. The CDR3 is made up of 14 amino acids. In germline, CDR1 is ENHRY, CDR2 SYGVKD. With 7 bases removed from V and 0 bases from J, the gap between germline ends came to 13 bases. The DNA of the CDR3 is TGTGCCATCAATGGGACTGTCTACTCCTACGAGCAGTACTTC. Its protein product is CAINGTVYSYEQYF.

V and J are TRBV5-1 and TRBJ2-7; 14 bases are shared with TRBD2. CDR1 is SGHRS, CDR2 YFSETQ, per germline. The CDR3 loop spans 14 amino acids. Trimming at V came to 4 bases and at J to 6 bases, leaving 3 bases not matched to a gene. As DNA, the CDR3 is TGCGCCAGCAGCCCGGGGACTAGCGGGGGCGAGCAGTACTTC. As protein: CASSPGTSGGEQYF.

The chain uses TRBV10-3 and TRBJ1-1; 10 bases align to TRBD1. This CDR3 is 13 amino acids long. V trimming: 10 bases; J trimming: 5 bases; junction bases outside the gene matches: 7. The V gene's germline CDR1 is ENHRY and CDR2 SYGVKD. CDR3 sequence: CASRDRGETEAFF. CDR3 in DNA: TGTGCCAGCCGGGACAGGGGTGAGACTGAAGCTTTCTTT.